These 31 T cell receptor beta chains originate from one sample sequenced in a study of somatic mutations in cytotoxic T cells in rheumatoid arthritis. TCRdb's table, derived via immunoSEQ multiplex PCR, lists solely in-frame clones and lacks some. The data contain more than 10,000 clones, roughly 73% of them seen just once; the ten biggest clones take up roughly 23%. Sequencing was carried out using CD8+ T cells sorted from blood. Every receptor here comes from a man aged 50-59 years in good health.

This chain joins TRBV5-1 and TRBJ2-2, with TRBD2 matching over 7 bases. With 4 bases clipped from V and 2 bases from J, the junction kept 8 bases outside the gene matches. Germline V gene data show CDR1 as SGHRS and CDR2 as YFSETQ. The length of the CDR3 is 16 residues. The CDR3: CASSPPSGVNTGELFF. CDR3 nucleotides: TGCGCCAGCAGCCCCCCTAGCGGAGTCAACACCGGGGAGCTGTTTTTT.

This chain joins TRBV7-3 and TRBJ2-5; 10 bases are shared with TRBD2. This CDR3 spans 13 amino acids. The trim removed 5 bases at V and 7 bases at J, leaving 4 bases unmatched. Germline V gene lookup returns CDR1 SGHTA and CDR2 FQGTGA. CDR3 sequence reads: CASSLAGAGTQYF. The CDR3 DNA follows: TGTGCCAGCAGCCTAGCGGGAGCGGGGACCCAGTACTTC.

This chain connects TRBV4-2 to TRBJ2-7, with D hard to call. This CDR3 spans 13 amino acids. Germline CDR1 reads LGHNA; CDR2 reads YNFKEQ. Deletions cut 1 base from V and 3 bases from J, with 7 bases between. The CDR3 sequence: CASSQAVGYEQYF. For the CDR3, the DNA is TGTGCCAGCAGCCAAGCGGTCGGCTACGAGCAGTACTTC.

By sample share, this clone is medium-sized (0.01 to 0.1%). The chain has TRBV4-2 and TRBJ2-7; D may be TRBD1 (6 bases). V was shortened by 4 bases and J by 0 bases, with 10 bases between the two germline ends. Germline-derived CDR1 and CDR2 are LGHNA and YNFKEQ. CDR3 length: 14 residues. CDR3 loop: CASSPTGVSYEQYF. The CDR3 nucleotides are TGTGCCAGCAGCCCGACAGGAGTCTCCTACGAGCAGTACTTC.

The chain joins TRBV27 to TRBJ2-5; TRBD1 matches at 7 bases. The CDR3 is 17 residues long. The trim removed 1 base at V and 2 bases at J, leaving 10 bases unmatched. Germline V gives CDR1 MNHEY, CDR2 SMNVEV (reference sequence). The CDR3 loop is CASSLYAGTETQETQYF. CDR3 nucleotides: TGTGCCAGCAGTTTATACGCCGGGACAGAGACGCAAGAGACCCAGTACTTC.

The V and J genes are TRBV6-5 and TRBJ2-1; 7 positions agree with TRBD1. The ends lost 0 bases at V and 10 bases at J; junction bases unmatched: 9. Per the germline V gene, CDR1 is MNHEY and CDR2 is SVGAGI. The CDR3 has 15 amino acids. CDR3 bases: TGTGCCAGCAGTTACTCGCCCTCAGGGGGAGTGGAGCAGTTCTTC. Translating gives CASSYSPSGGVEQFF.

The V and J genes are TRBV6-5 and TRBJ1-1; tentative D call: TRBD1 (6 bases). The CDR3 sequence is 14 residues long. V lost 5 bases and J 5 bases, leaving 15 bases between the germline ends. Per germline, CDR1 MNHEY and CDR2 SVGAGI. In DNA form, the CDR3 reads TGTGCCAGCAGTCGTGAAGGGGGTTGGACTGAAGCTTTCTTT. Translating gives CASSREGGWTEAFF.

In its sample, this clone was seen a few times. This sequence joins TRBV6-4 and TRBJ2-7, with 8 bases identical to TRBD2. Unmatched junction bases numbered 29, after V lost 8 bases and J lost 5 bases. CDR1 MRHNA and CDR2 SNTAGT come from the germline V gene. The CDR3 is 20 amino acids. The CDR3 DNA follows: TGTGCCAGCGTAAACTTCGGGGGCCTAGCGGGTATTCTTTCTCTGGACGAGCAGTACTTC. It yields the protein CASVNFGGLAGILSLDEQYF.

The chain links TRBV7-2 to TRBJ1-2; 8 bases are a match to TRBD1. Trimming at V came to 4 bases and at J to 5 bases, leaving 6 bases not matched to a gene. The CDR3 is made up of 14 amino acids. Germline CDR1 and CDR2: SGHTA and FQGNSA. The CDR3: CASSSGGAGYGYTF. The CDR3 coding sequence is TGTGCCAGCAGCTCAGGGGGCGCGGGGTATGGCTACACCTTC. Variable domain in full (rest from reference TRBV7-2 and TRBJ1-2): GAGVSQSPSNKVTEKGKDVELRCDPISGHTALYWYRQSLGQGLEFLIYFQGNSAPDKSGLPSDRFSAERTGGSVSTLTIQRTQQEDSAVYLCASSSGGAGYGYTFGSGTRLTVV.

This rearrangement joins TRBV4-3 to TRBJ2-7; D gene uncertain. CDR1 LGHNA and CDR2 YSLEER come from the germline V gene. The CDR3 contains 15 residues. Trimming shortened V by 1 base and J by 2 bases, and 12 bases separated the two germline ends. DNA for the CDR3: TGCGCCAGCAGCCAAGGCCCGGAGATTACCTACGAGCAGTACTTC. Its translation: CASSQGPEITYEQYF.

The V gene is TRBV7-9, the J gene TRBJ2-7; the match to TRBD2 covers 12 bases. V lost 5 bases and J lost 2; bases outside the gene matches: 7. Germline values: CDR1 SEHNR, CDR2 FQNEAQ (reference sequence). The CDR3 is 16 residues long. CDR3 in amino acids: CASSHGLAGTTYEQYF. The CDR3 coding sequence is TGTGCCAGCAGCCACGGACTAGCGGGGACCACCTACGAGCAGTACTTC.

This clone appeared a single time. The J gene is TRBJ1-2, the V gene TRBV7-3, with D maybe TRBD1 (6 bases). CDR1 SGHTA and CDR2 FQGTGA come from the germline V gene. V was shortened by 7 bases and J by 7 bases, with 13 bases between the two germline ends. The CDR3 runs 12 residues. Written as DNA, the CDR3 is TGTGCCAGCACCTCAGGGGTGGGTGGCTACACCTTC. Protein product: CASTSGVGGYTF.

This clone was counted once. The chain links TRBV4-3 to TRBJ2-7; possibly TRBD1 for D (5 bases). Trimming took off 4 bases at V and 0 bases at J, with 13 bases between the two ends. This CDR3 has 15 residues. Looked up from germline, CDR1 is LGHNA and CDR2 is YSLEER. This chain's CDR3 is CASSLLQGSSYEQYF. The DNA of the CDR3 is TGCGCCAGCAGCCTTTTGCAGGGTAGCTCCTACGAGCAGTACTTC.

The chain employs TRBV5-4 and TRBJ1-1; 10 nucleotides match TRBD1. CDR3 length: 14 residues. CDR1 SGHNT and CDR2 YYREEE come from the germline V gene (reference sequence). V trimming: 3 bases; J trimming: 5 bases; junction bases outside the gene matches: 4. DNA of the CDR3: TGTGCCAGCAGCTGGGACAGGGGCGGGACTGAAGCTTTCTTT. Its protein is CASSWDRGGTEAFF.

This chain uses TRBV11-2 with TRBJ1-1; unclear D gene. CDR1 and CDR2 from the germline V gene are SGHAT and FQNNGV. The CDR3 totals 15 residues. The ends were cut back, 3 bases at V and 5 bases at J, with 16 bases in the middle. CDR3 DNA: TGTGCCAGCAGCTTTTTAGGTCGTTGGAGGACTGAAGCTTTCTTT. Amino acids: CASSFLGRWRTEAFF.

The V call is TRBV28, the J call TRBJ2-7; TRBD2 aligns across 10 bases. The ends lost 3 bases at V and 5 bases at J; junction bases unmatched: 16. Per germline, CDR1 MDHEN and CDR2 SYDVKM. This CDR3 spans 18 amino acids. CDR3 DNA sequence: TGTGCCAGCAGTTTTTCTGCGAGCGGGAGGGAAGGTTTCGACGAGCAGTACTTC. It translates to CASSFSASGREGFDEQYF.

CDR3 DNA: TGTGCCAGCAGCTTGGCTAGCGGCATCGTGACAGATACGCAGTATTTT. This encodes CASSLASGIVTDTQYF. V and J are TRBV7-2 and TRBJ2-3; TRBD2 agrees at 7 bases. The length of the CDR3 is 16 residues. V shed 3 bases and J 3 bases; nucleotides not matched to a gene: 9. CDR1 is SGHTA and CDR2 is FQGNSA in the germline V gene.

The chain has TRBV9 and TRBJ1-4, with D unclear. This CDR3 contains 14 residues. Germline assignment: CDR1 SGDLS and CDR2 YYNGEE. Trimming took off 5 bases at V and 4 bases at J, with 12 bases between the two ends. CDR3 in DNA: TGTGCCAGCAGTAGTGAACAGTATAATGAAAAACTGTTTTTT. This translates into CASSSEQYNEKLFF.

The sample holds one count of this clone. The chain has TRBV9 and TRBJ2-5; 11 nucleotides align to TRBD1. This CDR3 region has 16 residues. Trimming at V came to 0 bases and at J to 5 bases, leaving 6 bases not matched to a gene. Germline CDR1 is SGDLS and CDR2 is YYNGEE. DNA of the CDR3: TGTGCCAGCAGCGTAGGGGACAGGGGGTTTGGGGAGACCCAGTACTTC. Amino acid sequence: CASSVGDRGFGETQYF.

The chain carries TRBV5-1 and TRBJ1-3; D is uncertain. The CDR3 totals 17 residues. CDR1 is SGHRS and CDR2 is YFSETQ in the germline V gene. V was clipped by 0 bases and J by 0 bases, with 13 bases between them. The CDR3 is CASSLDVREHSGNTIYF. CDR3 bases: TGCGCCAGCAGCTTGGATGTGCGGGAGCACTCTGGAAACACCATATATTTT.

This sequence joins TRBV9 and TRBJ2-1; D unresolved. The V end lost 3 bases, the J end lost 3 bases, and 10 bases lay between the germline ends. This CDR3 comprises 14 residues. CDR1 SGDLS and CDR2 YYNGEE come from the germline V gene. The chain's CDR3 is CASSEATNYNEQFF. DNA for the CDR3: TGTGCCAGCAGCGAGGCTACTAACTACAATGAGCAGTTCTTC.

V usage is TRBV19 and J usage is TRBJ2-7; 7 bases agree with TRBD1. The ends lost 4 bases at V and 6 bases at J; junction bases unmatched: 6. CDR1 and CDR2 (germline): LNHDA, SQIVND (reference sequence). CDR3 length: 13 residues. In nucleotides, the CDR3 is TGTGCCAGTAGTACGACAGGGTGGGGCGAGCAGTACTTC. This sequence encodes CASSTTGWGEQYF. Together with reference TRBV19 and TRBJ2-7, the CDR3 gives the full variable domain: DGGITQSPKYLFRKEGQNVTLSCEQNLNHDAMYWYRQDPGQGLRLIYYSQIVNDFQKGDIAEGYSVSREKKESFPLTVTSAQKNPTAFYLCASSTTGWGEQYFGPGTRLTVT.

This clone is categorized as medium-sized. The chain uses TRBV19 and TRBJ2-3; D is possibly TRBD1 (6 bases). The CDR3 covers 15 residues. Per the germline V gene, CDR1 is LNHDA and CDR2 is SQIVND (reference sequence). Deletions cut 6 bases from V and 1 base from J, with 14 bases between. CDR3 DNA: TGTGCCAGTAGGTTACTAGGACAGCGCACAGATACGCAGTATTTT. It specifies CASRLLGQRTDTQYF.

The chain recombines TRBV28 with TRBJ2-7; the D gene is possibly TRBD1 (6 bases). The V gene's germline CDR1 is MDHEN and CDR2 SYDVKM. V dropped 4 bases and J dropped 0 bases, with 10 bases sitting between them. The CDR3 spans 14 residues. This CDR3 reads CASSWTVSSYEQYF. For the CDR3, the DNA is TGTGCCAGCAGTTGGACAGTGAGCTCCTACGAGCAGTACTTC.

This clone was seen only a few times. V and J are TRBV1 and TRBJ2-7; no check of the table's D call, TRBD1, against the DNA was made. TRBV1 is termed a pseudogene. The CDR3 loop spans 15 amino acids. This CDR3 reads CASSPGQGEGYEQYF. In DNA, the CDR3 is TGCGCCAGCAGCCCGGGACAGGGGGAAGGCTACGAGCAGTACTTC.

The chain carries TRBV11-3 and TRBJ1-1; D is undetermined. The CDR3 is 15 amino acids. The germline CDR1 and CDR2 sequences are SGHNT and YENEEA. The V and J ends lost 5 bases and 1 base respectively, with 14 bases between them. The CDR3 loop is CASSQGRGENTEAFF. The CDR3 coding sequence is TGTGCCAGCAGCCAAGGCCGGGGAGAGAACACTGAAGCTTTCTTT.

The CDR3 nucleotides are TGCGCCAGCGCTAGCGGGGTGAACACCGGGGAGCTGTTTTTT. Translated: CASASGVNTGELFF. The gene calls are TRBV10-2 and TRBJ2-2, with TRBD2 matching 9 bases. V lost 8 bases to trimming and J lost 1 base; unmatched junction nucleotides: 2. This CDR3 comprises 14 residues. Germline assignment: CDR1 WSHSY and CDR2 SAAADI.

The chain couples TRBV7-6 to TRBJ1-1, with D possibly matching TRBD1 (6 bases). The germline V and J ends were trimmed by 5 bases and 1 base, with 14 bases remaining between them. Per germline, CDR1 SGHVS and CDR2 FNYEAQ. CDR3 length: 15 amino acids. CDR3 DNA sequence: TGTGCCAGCAGCCACGGCGGGGGGCCGAACACTGAAGCTTTCTTT. Its translation is CASSHGGGPNTEAFF.

This chain connects TRBV7-8 to TRBJ2-7; D is perhaps TRBD2 (6 bases). Germline values: CDR1 SGHVS, CDR2 FQNEAQ. V was clipped by 1 base and J by 6 bases, with 10 bases between them. CDR3 size: 13 residues. CDR3 protein: CASSLVGLSEQYF. In DNA, the CDR3 is TGTGCCAGCAGCTTAGTGGGACTGAGCGAGCAGTACTTC.

This clone has only a few counts. The V call is TRBV6-6, the J call TRBJ1-2; weak D call: TRBD1 (5 bases). This CDR3 region has 13 residues. Between the trimmed V and J ends, which lost 8 bases and 8 bases, there was a span of 18 bases. Looked up from germline, CDR1 is MNHNY and CDR2 is SVGAGI (reference sequence). CDR3 in amino acids: CASEGREDKGYTF. For the CDR3, the DNA is TGTGCCAGCGAGGGGAGGGAGGATAAGGGCTACACCTTC.

V usage is TRBV2 and J usage is TRBJ2-7; 7 positions agree with TRBD1. This CDR3 contains 14 residues. V trimming: 6 bases; J trimming: 5 bases; junction bases outside the gene matches: 10. Germline CDR1 and CDR2: SNHLY and FYNNEI. CDR3 region: CASSDDRADDEQYF. The CDR3, as DNA: TGTGCCAGCAGCGACGACAGGGCGGACGACGAGCAGTACTTC.